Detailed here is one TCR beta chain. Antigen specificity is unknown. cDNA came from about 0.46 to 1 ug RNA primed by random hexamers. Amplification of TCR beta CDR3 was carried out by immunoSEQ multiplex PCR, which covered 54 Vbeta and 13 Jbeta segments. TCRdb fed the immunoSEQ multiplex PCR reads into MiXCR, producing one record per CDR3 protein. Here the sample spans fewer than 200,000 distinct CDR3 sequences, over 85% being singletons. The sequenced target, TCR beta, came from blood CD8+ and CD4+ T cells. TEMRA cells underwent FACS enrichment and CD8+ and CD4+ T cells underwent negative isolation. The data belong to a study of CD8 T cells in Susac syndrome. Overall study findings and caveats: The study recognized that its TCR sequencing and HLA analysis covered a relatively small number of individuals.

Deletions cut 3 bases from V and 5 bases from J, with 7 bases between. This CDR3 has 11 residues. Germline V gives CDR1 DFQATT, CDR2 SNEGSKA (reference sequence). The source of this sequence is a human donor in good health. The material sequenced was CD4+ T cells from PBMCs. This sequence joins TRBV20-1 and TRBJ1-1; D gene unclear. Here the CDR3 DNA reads TGCAGTGCTAGTTCAGCAACTGAAGCTTTCTTT. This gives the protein CSASSATEAFF.